The next 22 T cell receptor beta chains were all read from a single sample in a study of chemoradiotherapy in HPV16-positive cancers. The repertoire was sequenced with immunoSEQ multiplex PCR; TCRdb's copy has only in-frame clones and lacks some. This table has 10,000 to 15,000 clones, 60% to 80% appearing once. Sample collection was performed from a patient who underwent chemoradiotherapy. These receptors all come from a human donor with HPV-associated anogenital cancer.

This clone was recorded a few times. This chain joins TRBV19 and TRBJ1-2, with TRBD1 matching 12 bases. J was trimmed by 4 bases and V by 10 bases; bases with no gene match: 13. Germline V gives CDR1 LNHDA, CDR2 SQIVND (reference sequence). The CDR3 is made up of 16 amino acids. The CDR3 DNA is TGTGCCACCTCCCGGGACAGGGGGCCGGGGGGCTATGGCTACACCTTC. Translated, it gives CATSRDRGPGGYGYTF.

Points on this clone: At one of its ends the junction is not consistent with the germline gene, which may arise from a read error. This chain links TRBV18 with TRBJ1-1; D gene ambiguous. CDR1 and CDR2 from the germline V gene are KGHSH and LQKENI. The CDR3 length is 14 residues. The CDR3 DNA sequence: TGTGCCAGCTCACTAGGCGACGGAAACACTGATGCTTTCTTT. Its protein product is CASSLGDGNTDAFF.

This chain links TRBV5-1 with TRBJ1-1; the D gene is possibly TRBD1 (5 bases). Germline V gene sequence: CDR1 SGHRS, CDR2 YFSETQ. CDR3 length equals 14 residues. Trimming cost V 5 bases and J 0 bases, with 11 bases left between them. The CDR3 region has the DNA TGCGCCAGCAGACCTGACAGCATGAACACTGAAGCTTTCTTT. Translation gives CASRPDSMNTEAFF. Full variable domain (missing parts from reference TRBV5-1 and TRBJ1-1): KAGVTQTPRYLIKTRGQQVTLSCSPISGHRSVSWYQQTPGQGLQFLFEYFSETQRNKGNFPGRFSGRQFSNSRSEMNVSTLELGDSALYLCASRPDSMNTEAFFGQGTRLTVV.

This clone counts as medium-sized. The V gene is TRBV14, the J gene TRBJ1-2; no clear D gene. V was shortened by 4 bases and J by 4 bases, with 10 bases between the two germline ends. CDR1 and CDR2 (germline): SGHDN, FVKESK. The CDR3 extends over 13 amino acids. This CDR3 reads CASSPEDRYGYTF. The CDR3 DNA follows: TGTGCCAGCAGCCCCGAGGACCGCTATGGCTACACCTTC.

The rearrangement uses TRBV6-4 and TRBJ2-1, with D perhaps TRBD1 or TRBD2 (6 bases each). The CDR3 has 15 residues. Deletions cut 2 bases from V and 1 base from J, with 9 bases between. Germline loops: CDR1 MRHNA, CDR2 SNTAGT. Written as DNA, the CDR3 is TGTGCCAGCAGTGACCGAGGGGGGTCCTACAATGAGCAGTTCTTC. Protein: CASSDRGGSYNEQFF.

The rearrangement links TRBV14 to TRBJ1-2, with D uncertain. The ends were cut back, 1 base at V and 4 bases at J, with 16 bases in the middle. CDR3 length: 16 amino acids. Germline CDR1 and CDR2: SGHDN and FVKESK. This CDR3 reads CASSQGGFERSYGYTF. CDR3 coding DNA: TGTGCCAGCAGCCAAGGTGGTTTTGAGCGAAGCTATGGCTACACCTTC. Full variable domain (outside the CDR3, taken from reference TRBV14 and TRBJ1-2): EAGVTQFPSHSVIEKGQTVTLRCDPISGHDNLYWYRRVMGKEIKFLLHFVKESKQDESGMPNNRFLAERTGGTYSTLKVQPAELEDSGVYFCASSQGGFERSYGYTFGSGTRLTVV.

V is TRBV5-1 and J is TRBJ1-3; no clear D gene. CDR3 length equals 15 residues. With 4 bases removed from V and 0 bases from J, the gap between germline ends came to 11 bases. Germline assignment: CDR1 SGHRS and CDR2 YFSETQ. In nucleotides, the CDR3 is TGCGCCAGCAGCCCCCTTGGGAGCTCTGGAAACACCATATATTTT. As protein: CASSPLGSSGNTIYF.

The gene calls are TRBV5-6 and TRBJ1-1, with a possible D match to TRBD1 (5 bases). The V gene lost 0 bases and the J gene lost 1 base, with 10 bases spanning the gap. This CDR3 has 15 residues. Germline CDR1 SGHDT, CDR2 YYEEEE. In DNA, the CDR3 is TGTGCCAGCAGCTTGGGGGGCAGGCCGAACACTGAAGCTTTCTTT. Translated, it gives CASSLGGRPNTEAFF.

The V call is TRBV6-5, the J call TRBJ1-5, with TRBD1 as a possible D gene (5 bases). V was pared by 2 bases and J by 4 bases, with 6 bases between. The CDR3 runs 13 residues. Germline CDR1 reads MNHEY; CDR2 reads SVGAGI. CDR3 nucleotides: TGTGCCAGCAGTTACGGGACTAATCAGCCCCAGCATTTT. Protein sequence: CASSYGTNQPQHF.

This chain links TRBV29-1 with TRBJ1-1; no firm D call. Germline loops: CDR1 SQVTM, CDR2 ANQGSEA. The CDR3 is 13 amino acids. V lost 3 bases to trimming and J lost 1 base, with 9 bases between them. The CDR3 DNA follows: TGCAGCGTTGAGAACGGACGGAACACTGAAGCTTTCTTT. Residues: CSVENGRNTEAFF.

In the case of this clone: At one end the junction does not follow the germline gene, possibly because of a read error. V gene TRBV19 combines with J gene TRBJ1-1, with D uncertain. The CDR3 has 13 amino acids. CDR1 and CDR2 (germline): LNHDA, SQIVND (reference sequence). The CDR3 region has the DNA TGTGCCAGTAGTTTAGCAATCCCGAGTGAAGCTTCCTTT. Protein: CASSLAIPSEASF.

The chain employs TRBV27 and TRBJ2-3; D gene unclear. Germline CDR1 reads MNHEY; CDR2 reads SMNVEV (reference sequence). The CDR3 has 17 residues. The V end was cut by 1 base, the J end by 4 bases, with 18 bases between. DNA for the CDR3: TGTGCCAGCAGTTTATGGGCAAGACGTGTGGTCGCAGATACGCAGTATTTT. It codes for CASSLWARRVVADTQYF.

This clone was recorded a few times. The chain uses TRBV7-9 and TRBJ1-6, with D unresolved. From germline, CDR1 is SEHNR and CDR2 FQNEAQ (reference sequence). The CDR3 extends over 13 amino acids. V dropped 2 bases and J dropped 10 bases, with 9 bases sitting between them. DNA for the CDR3: TGTGCCAGCAGCTTATCCTGGAGATCACCCCTCCACTTT. It encodes CASSLSWRSPLHF.

This clone appeared a few times. The chain couples TRBV7-9 to TRBJ1-6, with 9 bases matching TRBD1. From germline, CDR1 is SEHNR and CDR2 FQNEAQ (reference sequence). J was trimmed by 9 bases and V by 1 base; bases with no gene match: 4. CDR3 size: 15 residues. CDR3 amino acids: CASSLDGTGISPLHF. The CDR3, as DNA: TGTGCCAGCAGCTTAGATGGGACAGGGATTTCACCCCTCCACTTT. Supplemented by reference TRBV7-9 and TRBJ1-6, the full variable domain reads DTGVSQNPRHKITKRGQNVTFRCDPISEHNRLYWYRQTLGQGPEFLTYFQNEAQLEKSRLLSDRFSAERPKGSFSTLEIQRTEQGDSAMYLCASSLDGTGISPLHFGNGTRLTVT.

This clone was seen a single time. The chain employs TRBV29-1 and TRBJ2-7, with D possibly TRBD1 on 6 matching bases. Germline V lookup: CDR1 SQVTM, CDR2 ANQGSEA. V was clipped by 5 bases and J by 2 bases, with 10 bases between them. The CDR3 sequence is 12 residues long. The CDR3 loop is CSVRTVAYEQYF. In nucleotides, the CDR3 is TGCAGCGTTCGGACAGTTGCCTACGAGCAGTACTTC.

This chain links TRBV4-3 with TRBJ2-1; TRBD1 matches at 9 bases. With V trimmed by 0 bases and J by 8 bases, 8 bases remained unmatched. The CDR3 runs to 16 residues. The germline CDR1 and CDR2 sequences are LGHNA and YSLEER. The CDR3: CASSQDPRTGVDEQFF. The CDR3, as DNA: TGCGCCAGCAGCCAAGACCCGCGGACAGGGGTCGATGAGCAGTTCTTC.

The chain combines TRBV2 with TRBJ1-4, with D possibly matching TRBD1 (6 bases). Per germline, CDR1 SNHLY and CDR2 FYNNEI. CDR3 length: 13 residues. V was cut by 5 bases and J by 8 bases, with 12 bases left in between. CDR3 region: CASSLQGGEKLFF. CDR3 DNA sequence: TGTGCCAGCAGTCTACAGGGTGGAGAAAAACTGTTTTTT.

This rearrangement joins TRBV10-3 to TRBJ1-5; possible D gene TRBD1, 5 bases. The length of the CDR3 is 14 residues. V lost 2 bases and J lost 2, with 7 bases in between. CDR1 is ENHRY, CDR2 SYGVKD, per germline. The CDR3 loop reads CAISEAGGNQPQHF. The CDR3 bases are TGTGCCATCAGTGAGGCGGGGGGCAATCAGCCCCAGCATTTT.

This clone was seen only once. This chain uses TRBV13 with TRBJ2-2; 7 bases are shared with TRBD2. Germline-derived CDR1 and CDR2 are PRHDT and FYEKMQ (reference sequence). The V and J ends lost 2 bases and 4 bases, in that order; junction bases with no gene match: 13. This CDR3 contains 18 residues. The DNA of the CDR3 is TGTGCCAGCAGCTTATGGCTGAATCGAGGGAGGGCCACCGGGGAGCTGTTTTTT. It codes for CASSLWLNRGRATGELFF. The full variable domain, rest sourced from reference TRBV13 and TRBJ2-2, is AAGVIQSPRHLIKEKRETATLKCYPIPRHDTVYWYQQGPGQDPQFLISFYEKMQSDKGSIPDRFSAQQFSDYHSELNMSSLELGDSALYFCASSLWLNRGRATGELFFGEGSRLTVL.

V usage is TRBV30 and J usage is TRBJ1-5; D gene uncertain. The germline gives CDR1 GTSNPN, CDR2 SVGIG (reference sequence). The CDR3 loop spans 13 amino acids. V was cut by 0 bases and J by 3 bases, with 6 bases left in between. The CDR3 loop is CAWSVRSNQPQHF. CDR3 nucleotide sequence: TGTGCCTGGAGTGTACGGTCCAATCAGCCCCAGCATTTT. Together with reference TRBV30 and TRBJ1-5, the CDR3 gives the full variable domain: SQTIHQWPATLVQPVGSPLSLECTVEGTSNPNLYWYRQAAGRGLQLLFYSVGIGQISSEVPQNLSASRPQDRQFILSSKKLLLSDSGFYLCAWSVRSNQPQHFGDGTRLSIL.

The chain recombines TRBV19 with TRBJ1-5; 8 bases line up with TRBD1. Germline CDR1 LNHDA, CDR2 SQIVND (reference sequence). J gave up 5 bases and V 5 bases, and 2 bases lay outside the gene matches. The CDR3 contains 13 residues. The CDR3 DNA is TGTGCCAGTAGTTGGGGACAGGATCAGCCCCAGCATTTT. Its translation: CASSWGQDQPQHF.

In this sample, this clone turned up a few times. The V call is TRBV7-3, the J call TRBJ2-2; maybe TRBD2 (6 bases). Per the germline V gene, CDR1 is SGHTA and CDR2 is FQGTGA. The V and J ends lost 5 bases and 1 base respectively, with 11 bases between them. The CDR3 runs to 15 residues. In DNA, the CDR3 is TGTGCCAGCAGCCCTGTGGGGGGGAACACCGGGGAGCTGTTTTTT. Amino acid sequence: CASSPVGGNTGELFF.